This T cell receptor beta chain was documented in a study of blood T cell repertoires in COVID-19. The wider study: Acute and convalescent COVID-19 samples came from the United States, Italy and Spain. T cells, B-cell-depleted T cells, or PBMCs supplied cDNA or gDNA.

Method: immunoSEQ multiplex PCR; TCRdb's copy keeps in-frame clones and lacks some. This sample has about 240,000 clones; roughly 76% occur once, and the top ten carry around 7.5%. Patients of the Seattle cohort, enrolled during active infection, were followed longitudinally. The length of the CDR3 is 18 residues. The germline V gene has CDR1 MNHEY and CDR2 SVGEGT. The junction had 11 bases not matched to a gene; V was cut back by 2 bases and J by 3 bases. This chain links TRBV6-2 or TRBV6-3 with TRBJ2-4; 9 positions match TRBD2. What was sequenced was peripheral blood. This sequence originates from an elderly woman with COVID-19, enrolled during active disease. CDR3 region: CASSYAEAGGLVKNIQYF. The CDR3 region has the DNA TGTGCCAGCAGTTACGCCGAGGCGGGAGGGCTGGTCAAAAACATTCAGTACTTC.